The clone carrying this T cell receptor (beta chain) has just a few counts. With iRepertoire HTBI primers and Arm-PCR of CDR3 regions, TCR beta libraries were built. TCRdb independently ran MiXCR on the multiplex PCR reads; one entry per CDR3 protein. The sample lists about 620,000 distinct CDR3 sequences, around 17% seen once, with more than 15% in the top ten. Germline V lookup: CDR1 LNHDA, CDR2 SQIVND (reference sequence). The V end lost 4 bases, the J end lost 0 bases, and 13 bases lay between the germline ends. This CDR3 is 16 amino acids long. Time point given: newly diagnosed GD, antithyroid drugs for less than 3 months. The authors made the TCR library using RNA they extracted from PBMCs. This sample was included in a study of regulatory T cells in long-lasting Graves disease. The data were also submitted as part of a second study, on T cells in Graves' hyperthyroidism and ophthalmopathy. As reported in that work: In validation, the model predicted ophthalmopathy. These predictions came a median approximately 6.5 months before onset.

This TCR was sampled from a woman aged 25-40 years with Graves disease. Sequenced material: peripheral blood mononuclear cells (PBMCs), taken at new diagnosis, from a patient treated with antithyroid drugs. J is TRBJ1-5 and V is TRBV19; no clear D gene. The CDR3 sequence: CASSTFGDTSNQPQHF. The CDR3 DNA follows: TGTGCCAGTAGTACGTTTGGTGACACTAGCAATCAGCCCCAGCATTTT.